The clone carrying this T cell receptor beta chain showed up just a few times. The data originate from a study of blood T cell repertoires in COVID-19. Original processing methods: Reference gene primers were amplified, and this amplification served to estimate nucleated cell counts. Sequencing used immunoSEQ multiplex PCR; TCRdb keeps in-frame clones, though not all of them. That table furnishes V, J and clone size, whereas the DNA furnished D and trimming. The sample has over 75,000 clones; 80% to 90% are singletons. Sequencing was done on a sample of peripheral blood. This receptor was taken from a human donor with COVID-19, enrolled during active disease. The donor label of this sample is uncertain.

CDR3 region: CASSWGVNQPQHF. The CDR3 nucleotides read TGTGCCAGTAGTTGGGGGGTCAATCAGCCCCAGCATTTT. The chain employs TRBV19 and TRBJ1-5; D is possibly TRBD1 (5 bases). The germline V gene has CDR1 LNHDA and CDR2 SQIVND (reference sequence). The V end was cut by 5 bases, the J end by 3 bases, with 8 bases between. CDR3 length: 13 amino acids.